The 9 T cell receptor beta chains reported below all come from one sample, sequenced in a study of sequential checkpoint blockade in melanoma. As for treatment: randomized to nivolumab then ipilimumab (arm A) or the reverse (arm B). Measured with immunoSEQ multiplex PCR; TCRdb has only the in-frame clones, and not every one. Among roughly 17,000 clones listed, roughly 73% were seen once. The sequencing here drew on CD8+ T cells sorted from blood (inferred from file names), taken from a patient given nivolumab and ipilimumab in sequence. All receptors come from a human donor with melanoma.

The chain employs TRBV5-1 and TRBJ2-7; a possible D gene is TRBD2 (7 bases). Germline V gene data show CDR1 as SGHRS and CDR2 as YFSETQ. Trimming shortened V by 1 base and J by 1 base, and 18 bases separated the two germline ends. This CDR3 is 17 amino acids long. This CDR3 reads CASSLSAGAEASYEQYF. CDR3 DNA: TGCGCCAGCAGCTTGAGTGCGGGGGCCGAGGCATCCTACGAGCAGTACTTC.

J is TRBJ2-7 and V is TRBV4-3; no clear D gene. The germline CDR1 and CDR2 sequences are LGHNA and YSLEER. The CDR3 is 16 amino acids. Trimming shortened V by 0 bases and J by 7 bases, and 19 bases separated the two germline ends. This CDR3 is CASSQDYFATGEEQYF. The CDR3 region has the DNA TGCGCCAGCAGCCAAGATTACTTCGCGACGGGTGAAGAGCAGTACTTC.

The rearrangement joins TRBV4-3 to TRBJ1-2; D not certain. Germline CDR1 is LGHNA and CDR2 is YSLEER. This CDR3 comprises 14 residues. V lost 1 base and J 3 bases, leaving 9 bases between the germline ends. CDR3 amino acids: CASSQGQFDYGYTF. CDR3 in DNA: TGCGCCAGCAGCCAAGGCCAGTTCGACTATGGCTACACCTTC.

V and J are TRBV5-1 and TRBJ2-2; the D gene is possibly TRBD2 (7 bases). This CDR3 spans 14 amino acids. The germline V gene has CDR1 SGHRS and CDR2 YFSETQ. Trimming took off 7 bases at V and 7 bases at J, with 17 bases between the two ends. CDR3 residues: CASRGARGGGELFF. CDR3 in DNA: TGCGCCAGCCGGGGGGCGAGGGGAGGCGGGGAGCTGTTTTTT.

The chain couples TRBV5-6 to TRBJ2-3; TRBD1 matches 7 bases. Germline trimming cut 2 bases from V and 0 bases from J; bases unmatched to any gene: 9. Looked up from germline, CDR1 is SGHDT and CDR2 is YYEEEE. The CDR3 covers 17 residues. The CDR3 here is CASSFLLLTGSTDTQYF. CDR3 nucleotide sequence: TGTGCCAGCAGCTTCCTACTACTGACAGGGAGCACAGATACGCAGTATTTT. Full variable domain (outside the CDR3, taken from reference TRBV5-6 and TRBJ2-3): DAGVTQSPTHLIKTRGQQVTLRCSPKSGHDTVSWYQQALGQGPQFIFQYYEEEERQRGNFPDRFSGHQFPNYSSELNVNALLLGDSALYLCASSFLLLTGSTDTQYFGPGTRLTVL.

The V and J genes are TRBV6-5 and TRBJ2-7; 8 nucleotides line up with TRBD1. The CDR3 has 15 residues. CDR1 is MNHEY and CDR2 is SVGAGI in the germline V gene. The junction had 8 bases not matched to a gene; V was cut back by 4 bases and J by 3 bases. In DNA, the CDR3 is TGTGCCAGCAGTTTAGGGACAGGCGGCTTCTACGAGCAGTACTTC. It translates to CASSLGTGGFYEQYF.

Only a few counts were recorded for this clone. The chain joins TRBV28 to TRBJ1-2; 7 positions agree with TRBD1. Losses at the gene ends were 5 bases for V and 2 bases for J; bases not matched to a gene: 2. The CDR3 consists of 13 residues. Germline CDR1 reads MDHEN; CDR2 reads SYDVKM. CDR3 DNA: TGTGCCAGCAGTAGACAGGGCAACTATGGCTACACCTTC. This gives the protein CASSRQGNYGYTF.

The chain recombines TRBV6-6 with TRBJ2-1, with D unclear. Germline V CDR1 and CDR2: MNHNY, SVGAGI (reference sequence). The CDR3 sequence is 12 residues long. The V end was cut by 5 bases, the J end by 2 bases, with 4 bases between. This CDR3 reads CASSPTYNEQFF. The CDR3, as DNA: TGTGCCAGCAGTCCCACCTACAATGAGCAGTTCTTC.

In its sample, this clone was seen a few times. V usage is TRBV6-1 and J usage is TRBJ2-3, with D perhaps matching TRBD1 (6 bases). CDR1 MNHNS and CDR2 SASEGT come from the germline V gene. The V end was cut by 1 base, the J end by 3 bases, with 11 bases between. CDR3 length: 15 amino acids. This CDR3 reads CASSEGIGGTDTQYF. CDR3 nucleotide sequence: TGTGCCAGCAGTGAAGGAATAGGGGGAACAGATACGCAGTATTTT.